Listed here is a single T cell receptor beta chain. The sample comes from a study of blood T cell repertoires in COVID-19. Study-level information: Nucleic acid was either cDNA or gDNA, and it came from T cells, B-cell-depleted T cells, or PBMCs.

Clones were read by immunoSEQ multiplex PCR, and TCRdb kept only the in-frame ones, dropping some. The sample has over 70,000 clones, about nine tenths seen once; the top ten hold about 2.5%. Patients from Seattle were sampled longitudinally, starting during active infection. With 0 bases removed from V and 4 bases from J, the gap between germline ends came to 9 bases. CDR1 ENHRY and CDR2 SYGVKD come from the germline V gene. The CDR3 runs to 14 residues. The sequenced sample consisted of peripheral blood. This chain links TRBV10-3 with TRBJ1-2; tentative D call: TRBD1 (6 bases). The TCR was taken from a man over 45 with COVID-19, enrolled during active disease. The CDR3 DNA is TGTGCCATCAGTGAGTCGACAGGCGCCTATGGCTACACCTTC. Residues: CAISESTGAYGYTF.